The clone carrying this T cell receptor (beta chain) was seen a single time. Some clones are missing from TCRdb's copy, which holds only in-frame ones; the method was immunoSEQ multiplex PCR. Among approximately 1,500,000 clones, roughly 96% were seen once, and the ten largest hold approximately 1.2%. The V segment lost 2 bases and the J segment 4 bases; nucleotides outside the gene matches: 10. CDR1 and CDR2 (germline): MRHNA, SNTAGT. This CDR3 is 17 amino acids long. This sample was taken from a study of shared clonotypes between healthy human individuals. The receptor's source is a young man in good health. This chain links TRBV6-4 with TRBJ2-5; TRBD2 matches at 10 bases. The sequenced sample consisted of naive CD4+ T cells sorted from blood. Subset denoted: CD45RA+ positively selected. The CDR3 spells CASSDPGSGRDRETQYF. The CDR3 DNA sequence: TGTGCCAGCAGTGACCCGGGGAGCGGGAGGGACAGAGAGACCCAGTACTTC.